What follows are 21 T cell receptor beta chains derived from one specimen sequenced in a study of vaccination and CD4 T cells after COVID-19. Sequenced with the Oncomine TCR Beta short-read assay was DNA taken from cultured CD4+ T cells. TCRdb analysed the PCR reads with MiXCR anew, one entry per CDR3 protein. The sample yields over 20,000 distinct CDR3 sequences, around a third seen once. Time point reported: late sampling 161 to 241 days after vaccination in a few convalescent patients. Treatment reported: roughly 11-day PBMC culture with coronavirus spike peptide pools or control peptides (ViraFEST assay). Their antigen targets remain unknown. The material was CD4+ T cells from blood, cultured in vitro, obtained about 7 months after SARS-CoV-2 vaccination. The receptors were sampled from a human donor who had recovered from COVID-19.

This clonotype occurred once. This chain connects TRBV25-1 to TRBJ2-1; 9 nucleotides line up with TRBD2. The CDR3 spans 18 residues. Trimming cost V 1 base and J 7 bases; bases outside gene matches: 14. Germline CDR1 MGHDK, CDR2 SYGVNS. The CDR3 sequence is CASSELSLAGGPGNEQFF. CDR3 sequence (DNA): TGTGCCAGCAGTGAATTATCGCTTGCGGGAGGGCCAGGGAATGAGCAGTTCTTC. The whole variable domain, remainder taken from reference TRBV25-1 and TRBJ2-1, is EADIYQTPRYLVIGTGKKITLECSQTMGHDKMYWYQQDPGMELHLIHYSYGVNSTEKGDLSSESTVSRIRTEHFPLTLESARPSHTSQYLCASSELSLAGGPGNEQFFGPGTRLTVL.

V usage is TRBV27 and J usage is TRBJ1-6; D is uncertain. The CDR3 loop spans 15 amino acids. The germline V and J ends were trimmed by 2 bases and 9 bases, with 14 bases remaining between them. Germline V lookup: CDR1 MNHEY, CDR2 SMNVEV (reference sequence). The CDR3 region is CASSLRAGEGSPLHF. The CDR3 DNA reads as TGTGCCAGCAGTTTAAGGGCAGGCGAGGGTTCACCCCTCCACTTT.

The gene calls are TRBV6-4 and TRBJ1-5, with a weak D call TRBD1 (6 bases). Germline loops: CDR1 MRHNA, CDR2 SNTAGT. Trimming left V 2 bases short and J 5 bases short, with 16 bases between. The CDR3 has 16 amino acids. DNA of the CDR3: TGTGCCAGCAGTGACCCCGTTCCAGGGGACTATCAGCCCCAGCATTTT. Encoded protein: CASSDPVPGDYQPQHF.

The chain combines TRBV28 with TRBJ1-2, with 7 bases matching TRBD1. This CDR3 is 14 amino acids long. The ends lost 5 bases at V and 9 bases at J; junction bases unmatched: 12. In germline, CDR1 is MDHEN, CDR2 SYDVKM. For the CDR3, the DNA is TGTGCCAGCAGTGAACCGGGACAGAGTGCGCGCTACACCTTC. Its protein product is CASSEPGQSARYTF.

This clonotype occurred a few times. The chain joins TRBV11-2 to TRBJ2-1; TRBD2 matches at 9 bases. CDR1 is SGHAT, CDR2 FQNNGV, per germline. The V gene end was trimmed by 1 base and the J gene end by 4 bases; junction bases not matched to a gene: 5. This CDR3 is built from 16 residues. CDR3 nucleotide sequence: TGTGCCAGCAGCTTAGTGGCGGGAGGGCCATACAATGAGCAGTTCTTC. Amino acids: CASSLVAGGPYNEQFF.

By share, this clonotype counts as medium-sized (0.01 to 0.1%). J is TRBJ2-7 and V is TRBV7-2, with D unresolved. Germline assignment: CDR1 SGHTA and CDR2 FQGNSA. The germline V and J ends were trimmed by 1 base and 0 bases, with 7 bases remaining between them. The CDR3 loop spans 14 amino acids. This CDR3 reads CASSLDRSSYEQYF. Here the CDR3 DNA reads TGTGCCAGCAGCTTAGATAGGAGCTCCTACGAGCAGTACTTC.

This clonotype has a handful of counts. The J gene is TRBJ2-7, the V gene TRBV19; D not certain. V was trimmed by 4 bases and J by 5 bases, leaving 6 bases between them. CDR1 and CDR2 from the germline V gene are LNHDA and SQIVND (reference sequence). The CDR3 is 11 residues long. CDR3 coding DNA: TGTGCCAGTAGTAACATGGACGAGCAGTACTTC. As protein: CASSNMDEQYF.

The V gene is TRBV7-6, the J gene TRBJ2-3; the match to TRBD2 covers 10 bases. Looked up from germline, CDR1 is SGHVS and CDR2 is FNYEAQ. The CDR3 loop spans 16 amino acids. The junction had 4 bases not matched to a gene; V was cut back by 4 bases and J by 0 bases. CDR3 in DNA: TGTGCCAGCAGCTCCCAGACTAGCGGGAGCACAGATACGCAGTATTTT. It translates to CASSSQTSGSTDTQYF. The full variable domain, its missing parts supplied by reference TRBV7-6 and TRBJ2-3, is GAGVSQSPRYKVTKRGQDVALRCDPISGHVSLYWYRQALGQGPEFLTYFNYEAQQDKSGLPNDRFSAERPEGSISTLTIQRTEQRDSAMYRCASSSQTSGSTDTQYFGPGTRLTVL.

J is TRBJ2-1 and V is TRBV5-4; 7 nucleotides agree with TRBD2. The junction had 5 bases not matched to a gene; V was cut back by 0 bases and J by 5 bases. The CDR3 contains 15 residues. CDR1 is SGHNT and CDR2 is YYREEE in the germline V gene (reference sequence). The CDR3 DNA sequence: TGTGCCAGCAGCTTGGGGGCGGGAGCGGACAATGAGCAGTTCTTC. Its translation is CASSLGAGADNEQFF.

CDR3 coding DNA: TGTGCCAGTAGTACCTCCCGGAGGGGGACGCAGTATTTT. Encoded protein: CASSTSRRGTQYF. The chain employs TRBV19 and TRBJ2-3, with D perhaps TRBD1 or TRBD2 (6 bases each). CDR3 length equals 13 residues. Trimming shortened V by 4 bases and J by 9 bases, and 14 bases separated the two germline ends. CDR1 is LNHDA, CDR2 SQIVND, per germline (reference sequence).

The chain combines TRBV6-1 with TRBJ2-5; 10 bases line up with TRBD2. This CDR3 is built from 15 residues. The V gene's germline CDR1 is MNHNS and CDR2 SASEGT. The J segment lost 1 base and the V segment lost 6 bases, leaving 5 bases of the junction unmatched. The CDR3: CASRSTSGTQETQYF. The CDR3 DNA reads as TGTGCCAGCAGAAGCACTAGCGGGACCCAAGAGACCCAGTACTTC.

The genes are TRBV20-1 and TRBJ2-3; D is unclear. The length of the CDR3 is 14 residues. Between the trimmed V and J ends, which lost 0 bases and 6 bases, there was a span of 13 bases. Looked up from germline, CDR1 is DFQATT and CDR2 is SNEGSKA (reference sequence). Here the CDR3 reads CSARDSLDADTQYF. The DNA of the CDR3 is TGCAGTGCTAGAGACAGTTTGGACGCCGATACGCAGTATTTT.

This rearrangement joins TRBV7-7 to TRBJ2-5, with D perhaps assigned TRBD1 or TRBD2 (5 bases each). V was clipped by 2 bases and J by 3 bases, with 13 bases between them. This CDR3 is built from 15 residues. Germline assignment: CDR1 SSHAT and CDR2 FNYEAQ (reference sequence). The CDR3 sequence is CASSLLPGSEETQYF. The CDR3 DNA reads as TGTGCCAGCAGCTTACTGCCAGGGAGTGAAGAGACCCAGTACTTC.

This chain joins TRBV4-2 and TRBJ1-2, with 9 bases aligning to TRBD1. Germline CDR1 and CDR2: LGHNA and YNFKEQ. The CDR3 covers 15 residues. V dropped 1 base and J dropped 3; count of bases not matched to a gene: 3. The CDR3 reads CASSQGGQGYYGYTF. In nucleotides, the CDR3 is TGTGCCAGCAGCCAAGGGGGACAGGGCTACTATGGCTACACCTTC.

This clonotype has a handful of counts. The chain joins TRBV20-1 to TRBJ2-1, with 10 bases fitting TRBD1. Germline CDR1 reads DFQATT; CDR2 reads SNEGSKA (reference sequence). The CDR3 covers 13 residues. After removal of 5 bases from V and 4 bases from J, the junction contained 2 bases not matched to a gene. The CDR3: CSAPGQGYNEQFF. CDR3 DNA sequence: TGCAGTGCTCCGGGACAGGGGTACAATGAGCAGTTCTTC.

The chain has TRBV7-9 and TRBJ2-1; 11 positions match TRBD1. Trimming cost V 5 bases and J 6 bases; bases outside gene matches: 3. CDR3 length: 14 amino acids. Germline V gene sequence: CDR1 SEHNR, CDR2 FQNEAQ (reference sequence). CDR3 sequence reads: CASSGQGAGNEQFF. The CDR3 DNA sequence: TGTGCCAGCAGCGGACAGGGGGCTGGCAATGAGCAGTTCTTC.

This clonotype was detected a few times. The genes are TRBV19 and TRBJ1-5; TRBD1 matches 7 bases. This CDR3 region has 13 residues. J gave up 4 bases and V 6 bases, and 3 bases lay outside the gene matches. The germline gives CDR1 LNHDA, CDR2 SQIVND (reference sequence). CDR3 coding DNA: TGTGCCAGTAGCCGACAGGGTAATCAGCCCCAGCATTTT. Translated: CASSRQGNQPQHF.

V is TRBV7-2 and J is TRBJ2-7; D is undetermined. The germline V gene has CDR1 SGHTA and CDR2 FQGNSA. This CDR3 comprises 11 residues. Between the trimmed V and J ends, which lost 3 bases and 4 bases, there was a span of 4 bases. The CDR3 DNA follows: TGTGCCAGCAGCTTGGTGTACGAGCAGTACTTC. Its protein product is CASSLVYEQYF.

The V gene is TRBV19, the J gene TRBJ2-1; D may be TRBD2 (5 bases). The V end lost 4 bases, the J end lost 5 bases, and 21 bases lay between the germline ends. Germline V gene data show CDR1 as LNHDA and CDR2 as SQIVND (reference sequence). This CDR3 comprises 17 residues. CDR3 region: CASSTWGRSSRDNEQFF. CDR3 sequence (DNA): TGTGCCAGTAGTACCTGGGGTAGGTCTAGCAGAGACAATGAGCAGTTCTTC.

In this sample, this clonotype turned up a few times. The V and J genes are TRBV7-2 and TRBJ2-2; D not resolved. Between the trimmed V and J ends, which lost 5 bases and 4 bases, there was a span of 14 bases. Per the germline V gene, CDR1 is SGHTA and CDR2 is FQGNSA. This CDR3 is 15 amino acids long. The CDR3 DNA follows: TGTGCCAGCAGCCTACTTAGATTGAGCACCGGGGAGCTGTTTTTT. It encodes CASSLLRLSTGELFF.

The V call is TRBV2, the J call TRBJ2-1; 8 bases match TRBD2. Germline V lookup: CDR1 SNHLY, CDR2 FYNNEI. The CDR3 extends over 18 amino acids. V trimming: 3 bases; J trimming: 2 bases; junction bases outside the gene matches: 12. The CDR3 DNA reads TGTGCCAGCAGTGACCCCTCAGCGGGAGAGGGTACCTACAATGAGCAGTTCTTC. Its translation is CASSDPSAGEGTYNEQFF.